A selection of T cell receptor beta chains follows, all from one sample in a study of blood T cells in healthy people across ages. Via MiXCR, TCRdb re-called the 5' RACE reads, giving one row per CDR3 protein. The repertoire holds approximately 960,000 distinct CDR3 sequences, with about 28% as singletons. This sample also belongs to another study, concerning T cells of mothers and their children.

Sequencing was done on a sample of blood. These receptors were taken from a woman in her forties in good health. Both conserved end residues are part of each CDR3. Each record gives: V gene, J gene, clone size, D gene, CDR3 DNA, CDR3 protein. D genes are given only for firm matches. Part of the rows lack a size; the others show once, few, many or a class for expanded clones.

TRBV13	TRBJ2-1	-	-	TGTGCCAGCAGCCCCTCCCCCAGTGAGCAGTTCTTC	CASSPSPSEQFF
TRBV6-5	TRBJ1-2	few	-	TGTGCCAGCAGTGAACGTGGGGGGATCTATGGCTACACCTTC	CASSERGGIYGYTF
TRBV7-2	TRBJ2-3	-	TRBD2	TGTGCCAGCAGCTCTCAGACTAGCGGACGAGCTGATAATACGCAGTATTTT	CASSSQTSGRADNTQYF
TRBV20-1	TRBJ2-6	-	-	TGCAGTGCTAGAGATCGTGGAGGAGACTCTGGGGCCAACGTCCTGACTTTC	CSARDRGGDSGANVLTF
TRBV11-3	TRBJ2-1	-	-	TGTGCCAGCAGCTTAAGGCGGTCCCATGAGCAGTTCTTC	CASSLRRSHEQFF
TRBV7-9	TRBJ2-5	-	-	TGTGCCAGCAGCTTAGACAACGCAGGGGTAAAAGAGACCCAGTACTTC	CASSLDNAGVKETQYF
TRBV3-1	TRBJ1-1	-	-	TGTGCCAGCAGCCAGAGCAGCACTGAAGCTTTCTTT	CASSQSSTEAFF
TRBV28	TRBJ2-5	many	-	TGTGCCAGCAGTTTATTTGGCGACGCCCTAGAGACCCAGTACTTC	CASSLFGDALETQYF
TRBV12-3/TRBV12-4	TRBJ2-3	many	-	TGTGCCAGCAGTCACACGTCAGATACGCAGTATTTT	CASSHTSDTQYF
TRBV12-3/TRBV12-4	TRBJ2-1	many	TRBD1	TGTGCCAGCAGGCAAGGGACAGGGGTATATGAGCAGTTCTTC	CASRQGTGVYEQFF
TRBV5-1	TRBJ2-1	-	TRBD2	TGCGCCAGCAGCTTGACTAGCGGGGGGCTTAGTGAGCAGTTCTTC	CASSLTSGGLSEQFF
TRBV7-2	TRBJ2-5	few	-	TGTGCCAGCACTGCGGGACAGTTAGAGACCCAGTACTTC	CASTAGQLETQYF
TRBV6-2/TRBV6-3	TRBJ2-7	many	-	TGTGCCAGCAGCTCCGGGATTGTCTACGAGCAGTACTTC	CASSSGIVYEQYF
TRBV27	TRBJ1-6	few	-	TGTGCCAGCAGCTCATCCGGGACAAACAATAATTCACCCCTCCACTTT	CASSSSGTNNNSPLHF
TRBV7-3	TRBJ2-5	few	-	TGTGCCAGCAGCTTGGCGCCCACCAAAAATGAGCAGTACTTC	CASSLAPTKNEQYF
TRBV11-3	TRBJ2-7	-	-	TGTGCCAGCAGCTTATCAGCGGGTCAGGAGCAGTACTTC	CASSLSAGQEQYF
TRBV5-8	TRBJ1-5	-	-	TGTGCCAGCAGCCAAGCGACAGTACGCAATCAGCCCCAGCATTTT	CASSQATVRNQPQHF
TRBV27	TRBJ2-3	few	-	TGTGCCAGCAGCGCCGGGCAGGGCCTCACAGATACGCAGTATTTT	CASSAGQGLTDTQYF
TRBV5-1	TRBJ1-2	-	-	TGCGCCAGCAGCTTGACCGCCTCAGGGGCTTACTATGGCTACACCTTC	CASSLTASGAYYGYTF
TRBV5-1	TRBJ2-2	-	-	TGCGCCAGCAGCCCGGGGACGGTTCTCCCAAACACCGGGGAGCTGTTTTTT	CASSPGTVLPNTGELFF
TRBV29-1	TRBJ1-2	-	-	TGCAGCGGGGAGGACATGGGAGGTGGCTACACCTTC	CSGEDMGGGYTF
TRBV5-1	TRBJ2-7	-	-	TGCGCCAGCAGCTTGGCCTCCCCAGGAGCCGAGCAGTACTTC	CASSLASPGAEQYF
TRBV7-9	TRBJ1-2	many	-	TGTGCCAGCAGCTTAGACGGCGTGGTGGTCTATGGCTACACCTTC	CASSLDGVVVYGYTF
TRBV12-3/TRBV12-4	TRBJ2-7	-	-	TGTGCCAGCAGTTTGTCCAGGGAAGAGCAGTACTTC	CASSLSREEQYF
TRBV13	TRBJ2-7	-	-	TGTGCCAGCAGCACCATAGGGGATACGTACGAGCAGTACTTC	CASSTIGDTYEQYF
TRBV4-3	TRBJ1-1	-	TRBD1	TGCGCCAGCAGCTTAGGACAGGGTCCGAACACTGAAGCTTTCTTT	CASSLGQGPNTEAFF
TRBV6-6	TRBJ1-2	-	-	TGTGCCAGCACCTGGACATTGGCGAACTATGGCTACACCTTC	CASTWTLANYGYTF